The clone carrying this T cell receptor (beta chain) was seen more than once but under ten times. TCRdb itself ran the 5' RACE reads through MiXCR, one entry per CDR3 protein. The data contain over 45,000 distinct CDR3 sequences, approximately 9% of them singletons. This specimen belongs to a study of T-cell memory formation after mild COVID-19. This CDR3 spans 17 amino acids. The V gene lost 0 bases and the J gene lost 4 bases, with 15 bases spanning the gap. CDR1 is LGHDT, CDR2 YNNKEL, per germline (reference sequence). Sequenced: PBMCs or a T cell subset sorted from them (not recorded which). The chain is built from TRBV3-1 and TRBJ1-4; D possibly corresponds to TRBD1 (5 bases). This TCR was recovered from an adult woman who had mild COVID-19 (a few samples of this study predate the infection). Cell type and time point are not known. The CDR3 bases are TGTGCCAGCAGCCAAGATTCCGGGGGACTGCTTAATGAAAAACTGTTTTTT. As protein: CASSQDSGGLLNEKLFF.